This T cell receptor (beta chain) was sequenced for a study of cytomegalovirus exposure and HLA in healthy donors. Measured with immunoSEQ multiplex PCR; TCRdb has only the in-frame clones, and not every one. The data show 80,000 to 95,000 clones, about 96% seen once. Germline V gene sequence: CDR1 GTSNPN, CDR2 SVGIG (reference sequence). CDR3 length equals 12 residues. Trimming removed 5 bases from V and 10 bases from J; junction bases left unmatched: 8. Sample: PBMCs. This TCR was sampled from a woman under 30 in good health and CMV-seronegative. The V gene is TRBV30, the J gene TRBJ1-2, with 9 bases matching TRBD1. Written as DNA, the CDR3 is TGTGCCTGGGTGACAGGGGGGATCGACTACACCTTC. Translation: CAWVTGGIDYTF.